This TCR beta chain appears in the sequencing data of a study of cytomegalovirus exposure and HLA in healthy donors. About the study: Later analysis reported that the roughly 120 validation repertoires shared the platform of the roughly 710 first-cohort repertoires.

V lost 0 bases and J lost 0, with 1 base in between. This CDR3 has 13 amino acids. Germline values: CDR1 SGHVS, CDR2 FNYEAQ. Sequencing used immunoSEQ multiplex PCR; TCRdb keeps in-frame clones, though not all of them. The sample holds some 180,000 clones; approximately 89% are singletons and the top ten take more than 5.5%. Separate from the roughly 670-subject first cohort, the approximately 120-subject validation cohort was the one that the donors belonged to. The chain combines TRBV7-6 with TRBJ2-3; D call uncertain. The clonotype originates from a man in his thirties or forties in good health and CMV-seropositive. Sequencing input: PBMCs. CDR3 residues: CASSLASTDTQYF. The CDR3 DNA follows: TGTGCCAGCAGCTTAGCCAGCACAGATACGCAGTATTTT.